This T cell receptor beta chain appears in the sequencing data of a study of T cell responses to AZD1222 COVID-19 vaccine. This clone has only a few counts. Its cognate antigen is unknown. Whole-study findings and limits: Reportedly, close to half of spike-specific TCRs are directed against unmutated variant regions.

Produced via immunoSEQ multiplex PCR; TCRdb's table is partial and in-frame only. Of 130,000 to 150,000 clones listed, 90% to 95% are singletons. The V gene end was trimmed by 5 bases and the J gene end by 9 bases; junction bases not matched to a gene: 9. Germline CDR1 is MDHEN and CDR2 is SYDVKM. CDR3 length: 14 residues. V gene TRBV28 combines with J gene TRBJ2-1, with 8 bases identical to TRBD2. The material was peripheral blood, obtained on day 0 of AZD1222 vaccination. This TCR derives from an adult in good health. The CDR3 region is CASSRGGLELEQFF. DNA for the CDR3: TGTGCCAGCAGTCGGGGGGGACTAGAACTTGAGCAGTTCTTC.